These 18 T cell receptor beta chains came from one sample sequenced in a study of CD8 T cells in ankylosing spondylitis. TCRdb used MiXCR to reprocess the 5' RACE reads, holding one entry per CDR3 protein. The sample consists of a few hundred thousand distinct CDR3 sequences, about 10% of them appearing once. Sequencing was carried out using blood, either unsorted or a sorted T cell fraction (not recorded which). These receptors all come from a male donor with ankylosing spondylitis or in good health (not recorded which).

This sequence joins TRBV5-1 and TRBJ2-7; D gene unclear. Trimming removed 0 bases at V and 1 base at J, with 8 bases between. The CDR3 runs to 14 residues. Germline V gene data show CDR1 as SGHRS and CDR2 as YFSETQ. This CDR3 reads CASSLEPVSYEQYF. The CDR3 nucleotides are TGCGCCAGCAGCTTGGAGCCAGTGTCCTACGAGCAGTACTTC. The full variable domain, with the rest looked up from reference TRBV5-1 and TRBJ2-7, is KAGVTQTPRYLIKTRGQQVTLSCSPISGHRSVSWYQQTPGQGLQFLFEYFSETQRNKGNFPGRFSGRQFSNSRSEMNVSTLELGDSALYLCASSLEPVSYEQYFGPGTRLTVT.

This clonotype showed up many times. The rearrangement joins TRBV20-1 to TRBJ2-1; D is possibly TRBD1 (5 bases). The V and J ends lost 5 bases and 0 bases respectively, with 14 bases between them. Looked up from germline, CDR1 is DFQATT and CDR2 is SNEGSKA (reference sequence). The CDR3 is 15 amino acids. CDR3 sequence (DNA): TGCAGTGCTCCACAGGTGGAGAGCTCCTACAATGAGCAGTTCTTC. Amino acids: CSAPQVESSYNEQFF.

This clonotype has ten or more counts. The chain is built from TRBV20-1 and TRBJ2-7; TRBD2 agrees at 9 bases. The CDR3 runs to 16 residues. Looked up from germline, CDR1 is DFQATT and CDR2 is SNEGSKA (reference sequence). After removal of 6 bases from V and 0 bases from J, the junction contained 12 bases not matched to a gene. The CDR3 bases are TGCAGTGCCCTCCCAAACCGACTAGCGGTCTCCTACGAGCAGTACTTC. It translates to CSALPNRLAVSYEQYF.

This clonotype was picked up many times. The chain carries TRBV12-3 or TRBV12-4 and TRBJ1-1; D remains unclear. V was trimmed by 7 bases and J by 2 bases, leaving 11 bases between them. This CDR3 has 13 amino acids. The chain's CDR3 is CASTPPLNTEAFF. The CDR3 DNA follows: TGTGCCAGCACCCCTCCGTTAAACACTGAAGCTTTCTTT.

This clonotype appeared many times. J is TRBJ2-5 and V is TRBV10-3, with TRBD2 as a possible D gene (6 bases). The CDR3 has 16 residues. V lost 4 bases and J lost 4, with 19 bases in between. Germline V gene data show CDR1 as ENHRY and CDR2 as SYGVKD. CDR3: CAISAADEGAGETQYF. Here the CDR3 DNA reads TGTGCCATCAGTGCAGCAGATGAGGGAGCGGGAGAGACCCAGTACTTC.

At least ten counts were recorded for this clonotype. This chain connects TRBV20-1 to TRBJ2-7; no clear D gene. This CDR3 has 12 residues. V was pared by 6 bases and J by 3 bases, with 12 bases between. The germline V gene encodes CDR1 DFQATT and CDR2 SNEGSKA (reference sequence). The CDR3 nucleotides are TGCAGTGCGATGGACGGGCTCTACGAGCAGTACTTC. Translated: CSAMDGLYEQYF.

This clonotype was counted ten times or more. The genes are TRBV27 and TRBJ2-5, with 7 bases fitting TRBD2. Germline V gene sequence: CDR1 MNHEY, CDR2 SMNVEV (reference sequence). The CDR3 totals 13 residues. V gave up 1 base and J gave up 5 bases; unmatched junction bases: 1. The CDR3 loop reads CASSLWGGETQYF. The CDR3 nucleotides are TGTGCCAGCAGTTTATGGGGAGGGGAGACCCAGTACTTC.

This clonotype was counted many times. The J gene is TRBJ2-7, the V gene TRBV6-5, with a weak D call TRBD1 (5 bases). Germline V gene lookup returns CDR1 MNHEY and CDR2 SVGAGI. This CDR3 comprises 15 residues. V lost 0 bases, J lost 5 bases, and 14 bases lay in between. The CDR3, as DNA: TGTGCCAGCAGTTACTCGTGGCAGGGTGGCGACGAGCAGTACTTC. Amino acid sequence: CASSYSWQGGDEQYF.

A few counts support this clonotype. This chain uses TRBV7-9 with TRBJ2-7; D call uncertain. Germline loops: CDR1 SEHNR, CDR2 FQNEAQ (reference sequence). V was cut by 4 bases and J by 2 bases, with 9 bases left in between. This CDR3 is 13 amino acids long. Here the CDR3 reads CASSSTATYEQYF. CDR3 bases: TGTGCCAGCAGCTCCACCGCCACCTACGAGCAGTACTTC.

Many counts were recorded for this clonotype. This chain joins TRBV27 and TRBJ1-5, with 9 bases identical to TRBD1. V shed 6 bases, J shed 0 bases, and the junction held 12 bases outside the gene matches. Germline loops: CDR1 MNHEY, CDR2 SMNVEV (reference sequence). The CDR3 is 18 amino acids. CDR3: CASRKNRGRGDSNQPQHF. In DNA, the CDR3 is TGTGCCAGCAGGAAAAACAGGGGGCGCGGGGATAGCAATCAGCCCCAGCATTTT.

This clonotype showed up many times. This chain joins TRBV6-4 and TRBJ2-1, with D unclear. This CDR3 region has 13 residues. The V end lost 0 bases, the J end lost 8 bases, and 8 bases lay between the germline ends. Germline CDR1 reads MRHNA; CDR2 reads SNTAGT. The CDR3, as DNA: TGTGCCAGCAGTGACTCTGAGGTTGATGAGCAGTTCTTC. It translates to CASSDSEVDEQFF.

This chain links TRBV7-2 with TRBJ1-5, with TRBD1 as a possible D gene (5 bases). Germline values: CDR1 SGHTA, CDR2 FQGNSA. The CDR3 spans 14 residues. V lost 1 base and J lost 3, with 7 bases in between. Written as DNA, the CDR3 is TGTGCCAGCAGCTTAGGGGGGATCAATCAGCCCCAGCATTTT. Translated, it gives CASSLGGINQPQHF.

This clonotype was recorded at least ten times. The rearrangement joins TRBV5-1 to TRBJ2-1; D is possibly TRBD2 (5 bases). The germline V and J ends were trimmed by 6 bases and 0 bases, with 10 bases remaining between them. The CDR3 sequence is 14 residues long. Germline V gene sequence: CDR1 SGHRS, CDR2 YFSETQ. Here the CDR3 reads CASTPGISYNEQFF. CDR3 bases: TGCGCCAGCACACCCGGGATCTCCTACAATGAGCAGTTCTTC.

In its sample, this clonotype was seen many times. The CDR3 is CASSLVGLAHNEQFF. The CDR3 DNA reads as TGTGCCAGCAGCTTAGTTGGACTAGCGCACAATGAGCAGTTCTTC. The chain joins TRBV7-8 to TRBJ2-1, with TRBD2 matching over 9 bases. J lost 5 bases, V lost 1 base, and 3 bases had no gene match. The germline CDR1 and CDR2 sequences are SGHVS and FQNEAQ. This CDR3 comprises 15 residues.

This clonotype was seen only a few times. V is TRBV11-2 and J is TRBJ1-1; D unclear. The CDR3 extends over 16 amino acids. Trimming left V 6 bases short and J 0 bases short, with 17 bases between. The germline CDR1 and CDR2 sequences are SGHAT and FQNNGV. CDR3 amino acids: CASRPSSSFMNTEAFF. The CDR3 region has the DNA TGTGCCAGCAGACCCAGCAGTTCCTTCATGAACACTGAAGCTTTCTTT.

This clonotype was detected many times. The chain combines TRBV6-1 with TRBJ2-3, with D tentatively TRBD1 or TRBD2 (5 bases each). This CDR3 spans 15 amino acids. The germline V gene has CDR1 MNHNS and CDR2 SASEGT. Trimming pared 7 bases from V and 3 bases from J, leaving 17 bases between. CDR3 sequence (DNA): TGTGCCAGCACCCGCCGGGGCAGGACGACAGATACGCAGTATTTT. This codes for CASTRRGRTTDTQYF.

This clonotype was seen repeatedly, ten times or more. The chain links TRBV20-1 to TRBJ2-3; TRBD1 matches 11 bases. Germline V gene lookup returns CDR1 DFQATT and CDR2 SNEGSKA (reference sequence). Losses at the gene ends were 3 bases for V and 1 base for J; bases not matched to a gene: 3. The CDR3 extends over 15 amino acids. The CDR3 loop reads CSARGGQGGTDTQYF. The CDR3 DNA reads as TGCAGTGCTAGGGGGGGACAGGGGGGCACAGATACGCAGTATTTT.

This clonotype was seen repeatedly, ten times or more. The V gene is TRBV20-1, the J gene TRBJ1-5; tentative D call: TRBD1 (6 bases). Trimming took 0 bases from V and 6 from J, leaving 12 bases between them. This CDR3 contains 14 residues. CDR1 is DFQATT, CDR2 SNEGSKA, per germline (reference sequence). CDR3 coding DNA: TGCAGTGCTAGAGATGAGGGGGAGAGTCAGCCCCAGCATTTT. It specifies CSARDEGESQPQHF.